This TCR beta chain came from a study of blood T cells in healthy people across ages. Study observations and caveats: Donor CMV status, an unknown factor, possibly confounded changes in expanded clonotypes.

A J-beta primer mix and a sample-barcoded 5' primer were used in a second PCR of about 7 to 12 cycles. Each CDR3 protein gets one entry after TCRdb re-called the 5' RACE reads with MiXCR. The data hold around 1.5 million distinct CDR3 sequences, with approximately 63% observed a single time. In regard to this clonotype: The antigen is not known.

Germline V gives CDR1 ENHRY, CDR2 SYGVKD. The CDR3 has 16 amino acids. Trimming shortened V by 6 bases and J by 3 bases, and 20 bases separated the two germline ends. This sequence joins TRBV10-3 and TRBJ2-5; D call uncertain. This TCR was recovered from a man aged 18 to 29 in good health. Sequenced material: blood. DNA of the CDR3: TGTGCCATCAGGATCACTCTCGGCGGTTCCGAAGAGACCCAGTACTTC. Protein: CAIRITLGGSEETQYF.